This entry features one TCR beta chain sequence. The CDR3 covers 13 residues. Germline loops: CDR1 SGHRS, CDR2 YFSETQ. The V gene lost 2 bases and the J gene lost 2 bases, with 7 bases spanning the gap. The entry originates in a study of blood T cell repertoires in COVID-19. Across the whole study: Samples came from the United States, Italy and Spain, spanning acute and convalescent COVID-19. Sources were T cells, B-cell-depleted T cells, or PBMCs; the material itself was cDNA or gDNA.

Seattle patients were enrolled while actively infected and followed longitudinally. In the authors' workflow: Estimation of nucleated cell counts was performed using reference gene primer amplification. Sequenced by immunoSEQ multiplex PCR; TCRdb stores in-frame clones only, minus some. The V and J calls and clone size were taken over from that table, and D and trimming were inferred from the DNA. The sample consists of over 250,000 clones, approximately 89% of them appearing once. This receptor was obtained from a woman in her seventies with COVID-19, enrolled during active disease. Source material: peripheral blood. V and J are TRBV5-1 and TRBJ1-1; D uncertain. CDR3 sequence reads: CASSFGLNTEAFF. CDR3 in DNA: TGCGCCAGCAGCTTTGGGCTAAACACTGAAGCTTTCTTT.